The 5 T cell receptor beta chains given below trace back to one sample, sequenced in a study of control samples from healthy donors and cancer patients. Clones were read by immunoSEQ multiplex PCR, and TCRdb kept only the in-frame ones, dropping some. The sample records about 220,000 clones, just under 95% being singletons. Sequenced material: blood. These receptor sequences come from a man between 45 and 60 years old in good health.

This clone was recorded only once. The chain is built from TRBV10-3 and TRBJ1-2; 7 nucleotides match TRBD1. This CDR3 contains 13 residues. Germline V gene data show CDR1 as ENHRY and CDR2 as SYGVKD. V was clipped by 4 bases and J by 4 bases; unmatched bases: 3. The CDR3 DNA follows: TGTGCCATCAGTGCGGGACAGACCTATGGCTACACCTTC. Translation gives CAISAGQTYGYTF.

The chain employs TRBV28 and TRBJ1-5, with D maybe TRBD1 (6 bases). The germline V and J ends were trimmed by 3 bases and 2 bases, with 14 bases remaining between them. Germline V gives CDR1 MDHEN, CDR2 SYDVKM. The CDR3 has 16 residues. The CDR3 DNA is TGTGCCAGCAGTTTCCTCAGGGGCAAGGGCAATCAGCCCCAGCATTTT. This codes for CASSFLRGKGNQPQHF.

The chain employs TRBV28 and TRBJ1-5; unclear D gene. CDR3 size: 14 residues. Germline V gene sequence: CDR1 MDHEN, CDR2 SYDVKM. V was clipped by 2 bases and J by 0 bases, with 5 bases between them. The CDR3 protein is CASSLEHSNQPQHF. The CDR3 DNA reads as TGTGCCAGCAGTTTAGAACATAGCAATCAGCCCCAGCATTTT.

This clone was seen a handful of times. CDR3 coding DNA: TGCGCCAGCAGCTTGGGGGCAGATACGCAGTATTTT. This encodes CASSLGADTQYF. V gene TRBV5-1 combines with J gene TRBJ2-3; D is uncertain. CDR1 SGHRS and CDR2 YFSETQ come from the germline V gene. The CDR3 spans 12 residues. V lost 0 bases and J 4 bases, leaving 3 bases between the germline ends.

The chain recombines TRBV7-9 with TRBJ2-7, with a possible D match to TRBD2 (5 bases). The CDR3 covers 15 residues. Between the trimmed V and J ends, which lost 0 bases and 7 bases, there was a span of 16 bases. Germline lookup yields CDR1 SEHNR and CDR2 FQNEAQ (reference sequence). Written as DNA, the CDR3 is TGTGCCAGCAGCTTAGCGCTAAGGGAGCTTGAGGAGCAGTACTTC. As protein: CASSLALRELEEQYF.